This entry is about one TCR beta chain. Time point here: after dendritic cell vaccination, including at tumor progression/relapse. The data stem from a study of glioma-infiltrating T cells after dendritic cell vaccination. Germline CDR1 is LNHDA and CDR2 is SQIVND (reference sequence). This CDR3 is 14 amino acids long. Between the trimmed V and J ends, which lost 7 bases and 0 bases, there was a span of 13 bases. Amplification used 60 V beta primers and 13 J beta primers. TCRdb's copy holds only in-frame clones and misses some; the assay was immunoSEQ multiplex PCR. The table shows over 65,000 clones, with 85% occurring only once.

The rearrangement uses TRBV19 and TRBJ2-7; D might be TRBD1 (5 bases). The sequencing used blood, collected after dendritic cell vaccination. The receptor was isolated from a human donor with glioblastoma. CDR3 coding DNA: TGTGCCAGTAAGAGGCAGGGCAGCTCCTACGAGCAGTACTTC. Amino acids: CASKRQGSSYEQYF. Full variable domain (remainder filled in from reference TRBV19 and TRBJ2-7): DGGITQSPKYLFRKEGQNVTLSCEQNLNHDAMYWYRQDPGQGLRLIYYSQIVNDFQKGDIAEGYSVSREKKESFPLTVTSAQKNPTAFYLCASKRQGSSYEQYFGPGTRLTVT.